Included here is one T cell receptor beta chain sequence, with context. This clonotype was seen at least ten times. Its antigen is currently not known. No base-level quality is on record; no much larger clone is a single base apart. The donors were around 39 Caucasian individuals from Russia, aged about 6 to 100 years, who were systemically healthy. Each donor gave roughly 11 milliliters of peripheral blood, drawn into EDTA-treated Vacutainer tubes. PBMCs were isolated by Ficoll-Paque density-gradient centrifugation, with at least 7 million obtained per sample. Total RNA was extracted from PBMCs with Trizol reagent, with at least 6 micrograms obtained per sample. For every donor, an aliquot of PBMCs went through flow cytometry to measure the percentages of naive CD45RAhigh/CD27high T cells. Libraries were made using 5' RACE. Sequenced on an Illumina HiSeq 2500. A second PCR of about 6 to 11 cycles was run with a J-beta primer mix and a sample-barcoded 5' primer. Each TCR beta cDNA molecule received a unique molecular identifier from a template-switch 5' adaptor carrying 12 random nucleotides. At least 2.5 million CDR3-containing paired-end reads were obtained from each sample. First-strand cDNA synthesis was performed from all RNA using the Mint cDNA synthesis kit, with priming by a TRBC-specific oligonucleotide. Following uracil-DNA glycosylase treatment, all cDNA underwent a first 18-cycle PCR with the universal primers M1SS and BC2_uni_R. The authors' pipeline ran thus. For normalization, 1 million high-quality reads were randomly selected from each sample, with every read carrying a distinct molecular identifier. Reads with shared molecular identifiers were discarded instead of being binned into consensus sequences. MiTCR, with a Q25 quality threshold and the strictest error-elimination algorithm, was used for CDR3 identification, clonotype clustering and error correction. Lower-bound total TCR beta diversity was estimated with a nonparametric unseen species model using Euler transformation. The public reads were run again by TCRdb, first through fastp at Q25 and then through MiXCR, and only productive beta chains were kept. Every CDR3 protein is listed once, alongside the most common genes and DNA of its rows. Clone size and V and J calls follow TCRdb, not the original study. In this sample the table shows about 1.7 million distinct CDR3 sequences, about 30% of which occur a single time. About 8% of the sample comes from the top ten.

This sample stems from a study of blood T cells in healthy people across ages (dated by TCRdb to about 2015). Regarding the research as a whole: In model experiments, roughly one uniquely barcoded TCR beta cDNA molecule per two T cells was captured by template switching. Using deep sequencing normalized with unique cDNA molecular identifiers, the study measured how TCR beta repertoire diversity changes with age. The study analyzed two additional independent replicas of 1 million unique cDNA reads from the same blood draw for two donors, one aged 18 to 30 and one aged 80 or older. Donors of different ages were randomly distributed across sequencing lanes to avoid experimental bias. Four age groups were formed from the donors: young (average approximately 15 years), middle-aged (roughly 38), aged (around 62) and long-lived (around 82).

Deletion took 3 bases off V and 2 bases off J, with a span of 17 bases between the germline ends. CDR1 SQVTM and CDR2 ANQGSEA were looked up in the germline V gene. CDR3 length: 15 amino acids, cysteine to phenylalanine. The retained sequence is limited to the CDR3, 45 bases, with the frame set at the first base. The full study reports these points: Donor CMV infection status was unknown, potentially confounding age-related changes in expanded clonotypes. Bulk unsorted PBMC profiling prevented conclusive comparison of naive and antigen-experienced compartments. As age increased, observed TCR beta diversity per million T cells dropped in a roughly linear way, and a significant reduction was already evident by age 40. A strong correlation was found between observed TCR beta diversity and the percentage of naive T cells measured by flow cytometry. Compared with the aged group, the long-lived group had more naive CD4+ T cells, fewer expanded clones and increased TCR diversity, suggesting age selection. Estimates of total diversity from one million sequenced T cells were regarded as lower bounds and underestimates.

The rearranged chain carries TRBV29-1 and TRBJ2-7; confidence is insufficient to name the D gene. This receptor was obtained from a woman aged 25 to 39 in good health. Sequencing was carried out using blood. The DNA is TGCAGCGTTGAGACCGGCGCAGCGAAACCCTACGAGCAGTACTTC. This sequence encodes CSVETGAAKPYEQYF.